The present TCR beta chain was sequenced within a study of cytomegalovirus exposure and HLA in healthy donors. In the case of this clone: Its antigen is not identified.

The PCR employed 60 Vbeta primers together with 13 Jbeta primers. Assay: immunoSEQ multiplex PCR; the TCRdb copy retains only in-frame clones and omits some. The sample holds roughly 190,000 clones, around 78% seen once. Study-wide results and caveats: Accurate predictions that matched the HLA-A and HLA-B alleles of most subjects were reportedly made from TCR beta sequences. Near-uniform donor sequencing depth was presumed by presence/absence analyses. Later genetic work tied a missense DCLRE1C variant to beta-chain V and J trimming. A further, later analysis showed that HLA-associated TCR beta chains (compared with equally common others) were more clonally expanded.

V lost 1 base, J lost 0 bases, and 0 bases stayed unmatched. This CDR3 has 15 amino acids. Germline-derived CDR1 and CDR2 are SGHTS and YDEGEE. V gene TRBV5-8 combines with J gene TRBJ2-1, with TRBD2 matching 8 bases. The sample was PBMCs. This receptor was identified in a woman younger than 45 in good health and CMV-seropositive. CDR3 nucleotide sequence: TGTGCCAGCAGCTTGAGCGGGGGCTCCTACAATGAGCAGTTCTTC. Its protein product is CASSLSGGSYNEQFF.